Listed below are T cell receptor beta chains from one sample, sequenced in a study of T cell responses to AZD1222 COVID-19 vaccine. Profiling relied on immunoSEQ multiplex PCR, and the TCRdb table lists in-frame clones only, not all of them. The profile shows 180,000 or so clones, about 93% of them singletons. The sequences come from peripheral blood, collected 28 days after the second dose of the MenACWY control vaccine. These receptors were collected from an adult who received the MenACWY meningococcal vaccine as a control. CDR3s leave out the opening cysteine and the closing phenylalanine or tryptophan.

ASSLSGGALNEQF,TRBV7-7,TRBJ2-1
ASSDRGIPDTQY,TRBV6-4,TRBJ2-3
ASSEPAGGIEETQY,TRBV6-1,TRBJ2-5
ASSINYGYT,TRBV28,TRBJ1-2
ASSEQGATEAF,TRBV10-1,TRBJ1-1
SVDGRELVGYT,TRBV29-1,TRBJ1-2
ASSQGHENTIY,TRBV4-2,TRBJ1-3
ASGLTGVEKNEQF,TRBV28,TRBJ2-1
ASRTGSANTEAF,TRBV5-1,TRBJ1-1
ASSPRSRDYEQY,TRBV18,TRBJ2-7
AWSAGTGSYEQY,TRBV30,TRBJ2-7
ASSLSFSGANVLT,TRBV27,TRBJ2-6
ASTEGGQLNYEQY,TRBV5-1,TRBJ2-7
ASSRGTWNTEAF,TRBV3-1/TRBV3-2,TRBJ1-1
ASSPGGRTYEQY,TRBV27,TRBJ2-7
ASSQDARGFVETQY,TRBV4-1,TRBJ2-5
ASSATGGGTNYGYT,TRBV5-1,TRBJ1-2
ASSQKSWGGDTGELF,TRBV4-2,TRBJ2-2
AAGAGGPDTQY,TRBV19,TRBJ2-3
ASSYQPRQGSYEQY,TRBV6-5,TRBJ2-7
ASSPTRDRTFTDTQY,TRBV11-2,TRBJ2-3
ASSWPGNNEQF,TRBV5-5,TRBJ2-1
ASSQGGYEQY,TRBV3-1/TRBV3-2,TRBJ2-7
ASSQLSSRHY,TRBV3-1/TRBV3-2,TRBJ1-2
ASSSRQGNYGYT,TRBV19,TRBJ1-2
ASSILRTGHEKLF,TRBV19,TRBJ1-4
ASSPPRQSSYNEQF,TRBV18,TRBJ2-1
ASSRGTDYGYT,TRBV4-2,TRBJ1-2
ASSLTGSTYEQY,TRBV7-2,TRBJ2-7
ASSVVPGRQTEAF,TRBV7-2,TRBJ1-1
ASTPTGGLSTEAF,TRBV6-5,TRBJ1-1
ASSLTSGGTGELF,TRBV2,TRBJ2-2
ASSTGYRTGELF,TRBV6-2/TRBV6-3,TRBJ2-2
ATSREYNSPLH,TRBV15,TRBJ1-6
ASRLPGSEGNYGYT,TRBV5-6,TRBJ1-2
AIRGTSGNYEQY,TRBV10-3,TRBJ2-7
ASSRSRDRGAPNEKLF,TRBV27,TRBJ1-4
ASSIDAGGQNNEQF,TRBV19,TRBJ2-1
ASVEDRGRTDTQY,TRBV7-2,TRBJ2-3
ASSPWINTEAF,TRBV5-5,TRBJ1-1
ASSPEGRGGRNTEAF,TRBV6-2/TRBV6-3,TRBJ1-1
ASSQVAHSGANVLT,TRBV4-1,TRBJ2-6
SARMGQAVA,TRBV20-1,TRBJ1-2
ASSFGGRQNIQY,TRBV7-6,TRBJ2-4
ATNKESSYNEQF,TRBV10-3,TRBJ2-1
ASSSYPGRNYGYT,TRBV7-9,TRBJ1-2
ASTIFGLGGSTDTQY,TRBV5-6,TRBJ2-3
AWSRWDRGGYT,TRBV30,TRBJ1-2
ASSPGTGGGNTIY,TRBV18,TRBJ1-3
ASSPSKGNQPQH,TRBV18,TRBJ1-5
AWIRPTTNYGYT,TRBV30,TRBJ1-2
ASSSTGEEKLF,TRBV7-9,TRBJ1-4
ASSLARDQGRN,TRBV5-4,TRBJ1-1
ASSYDGTVGNTIY,TRBV5-1,TRBJ1-3
ASSLGSGGNSPLH,TRBV7-2,TRBJ1-6
ASSYSAGRGETQY,TRBV6-5,TRBJ2-5
ASSYRVGELF,TRBV6-5,TRBJ2-2
ATSRSQGPQH,TRBV15,TRBJ1-5
ASSLAGTGMGVRH,TRBV18,TRBJ1-5
ASSIGVVIGTEAF,TRBV19,TRBJ1-1